The TCR beta chain described here comes from a study of shared clonotypes between healthy human individuals. Sequencing was performed with immunoSEQ multiplex PCR; in TCRdb, only in-frame clones are kept and a portion is missing. The sample has roughly 2,500,000 clones; approximately 94% are singletons. Broader study findings: Having only a few donors restricted how much genetic and exposure-history diversity was captured. Compared with memory subsets, naive subsets generally had larger estimated richness.

Regarding this clone: Its antigen is still unknown.

Germline V gene data show CDR1 as SGHDN and CDR2 as FVKESK. Trimming stripped 5 bases from V and 4 bases from J, with 17 bases between. The CDR3 spans 15 residues. The rearrangement links TRBV14 to TRBJ2-5, with no clear D. The receptor's source is a man aged 18 to 30 in good health. Some clones in this sample may be carry-over from other donors' samples. The specimen sequenced was naive CD4+ T cells from PBMCs. Subset of the sample: CD45RA+ positively selected. CDR3 residues: CASSYGVGSVETQYF. CDR3 nucleotides: TGTGCCAGCAGCTATGGGGTGGGGTCGGTAGAGACCCAGTACTTC.